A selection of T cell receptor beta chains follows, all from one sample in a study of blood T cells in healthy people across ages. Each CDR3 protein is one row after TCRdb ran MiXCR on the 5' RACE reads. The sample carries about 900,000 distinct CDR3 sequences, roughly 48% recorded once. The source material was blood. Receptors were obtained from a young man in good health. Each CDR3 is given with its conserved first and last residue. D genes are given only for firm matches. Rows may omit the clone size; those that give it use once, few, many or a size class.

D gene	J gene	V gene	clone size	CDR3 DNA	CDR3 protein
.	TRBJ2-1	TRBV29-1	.	TGCAGCTTCGGGACGCCTACCTACAATGAGCAGTTCTTC	CSFGTPTYNEQFF
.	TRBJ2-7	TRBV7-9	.	TGTGCCAGCAGCTTAGGCCTAAAGGGAGAGCAGTACTTC	CASSLGLKGEQYF
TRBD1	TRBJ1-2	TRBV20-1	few	TGCAGTGCTCACGACAGGGGACGCTCCTCATCGTATGGCTACACCTTC	CSAHDRGRSSSYGYTF
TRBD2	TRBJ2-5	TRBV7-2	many	TGTGCCAGCAGTCTCAGCGGGGGCCAAGAGACCCAGTACTTC	CASSLSGGQETQYF
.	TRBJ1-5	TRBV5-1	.	TGCGCCAGCAGCTTGGGACGGGAGGCAAGAAAGCCCCAGCATTTT	CASSLGREARKPQHF
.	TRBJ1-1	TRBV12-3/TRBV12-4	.	TGTGCCAGCAGTTTAGATTGGCAGCGAGGAGCTTTCTTT	CASSLDWQRGAFF
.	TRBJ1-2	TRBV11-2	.	TGTGCCAGCAGCTTAAATCAGGTTATCTATGGCTACACCTTC	CASSLNQVIYGYTF
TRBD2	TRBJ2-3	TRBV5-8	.	TGTGCCAGCCTTTTAGCGGGGGGGCTAAATACGCAGTATTTT	CASLLAGGLNTQYF
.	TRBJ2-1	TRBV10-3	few	TGTGCCATCAGTGAGTCGAGTCTAGCTTACAATGAGCAGTTCTTC	CAISESSLAYNEQFF
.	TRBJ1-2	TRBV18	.	TGTGCCAGCTCACCACCGCAAGGCTTGGACTATGGCTACACCTTC	CASSPPQGLDYGYTF
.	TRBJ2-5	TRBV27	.	TGTGCCAGCAGGCCGGTGGATGGAGAGACCCAGTACTTC	CASRPVDGETQYF
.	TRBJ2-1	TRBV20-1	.	TGCAGTGCTCCCGGGCGTCGGGGGCCCGGTGAGCAGTTCTTC	CSAPGRRGPGEQFF
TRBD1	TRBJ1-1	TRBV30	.	TGTGCCTGGAGTCCCGACAGGGAGGAAGCTTTCTTT	CAWSPDREEAFF
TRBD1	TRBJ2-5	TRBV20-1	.	TGCAGTGCTCTCGGGACAGTCCAAGAGACCCAGTACTTC	CSALGTVQETQYF
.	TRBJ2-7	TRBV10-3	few	TGTGCCATCAGTGGGGCAGGGGAAACAAACGAGCAGTACTTC	CAISGAGETNEQYF
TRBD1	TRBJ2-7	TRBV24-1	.	TGTGCCACCAGTCCTCGGACAGGCAACTCCTACGAGCAGTACTTC	CATSPRTGNSYEQYF
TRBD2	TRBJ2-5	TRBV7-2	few	TGTGCCAGCAGCAAGGGACTAGCGGACCAAGAGACCCAGTACTTC	CASSKGLADQETQYF
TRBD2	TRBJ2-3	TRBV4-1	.	TGCGCCAGCAGCCAATCTCCGGGACTAGCGGGCACAGATACGCAGTATTTT	CASSQSPGLAGTDTQYF
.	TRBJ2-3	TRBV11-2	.	TGTGCCAGCAGCTTAAGGGGGGGCTTCCCCACAGATACGCAGTATTTT	CASSLRGGFPTDTQYF
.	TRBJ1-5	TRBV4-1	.	TGCGCCAGCAGCCAAGATTTTTCAGATCAGCCCCAGCGTTTT	CASSQDFSDQPQRF
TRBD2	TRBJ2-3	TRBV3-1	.	TGTGCCAGCAGCCATACTACTAGCGGGGGGCTCTTGAGTACGCAGTATTTT	CASSHTTSGGLLSTQYF
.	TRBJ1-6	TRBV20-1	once	TGCAGTGCGCTGAAGCAGGCTTCTAATTCACCCCTCCACTTT	CSALKQASNSPLHF
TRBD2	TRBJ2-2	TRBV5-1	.	TGCGCCAGCAGCTTGGTCTCGGGAGGGGCCATCAGCTGGGAGCTGTTTTTT	CASSLVSGGAISWELFF
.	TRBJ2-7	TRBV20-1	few	TGCAGTGCTAGCGAACACAGAGCGGTTCCCTACGAGCAGTACTTC	CSASEHRAVPYEQYF